These 7 T cell receptor beta chains were all obtained from the same sample, sequenced in a study of T cell responses to AZD1222 COVID-19 vaccine. The assay was immunoSEQ multiplex PCR, and TCRdb's table has in-frame clones only and misses some. The sample lists about 100,000 clones, around 87% occurring once. Sequences were derived from peripheral blood, sampled on day 0 of AZD1222 vaccination. Every receptor here comes from an adult in good health.

The rearrangement links TRBV2 to TRBJ1-4; TRBD1 agrees at 8 bases. The junction had 8 bases not matched to a gene; V was cut back by 6 bases and J by 8 bases. This CDR3 spans 14 amino acids. Germline values: CDR1 SNHLY, CDR2 FYNNEI. CDR3 DNA: TGTGCCAGCAGGGCAGGGGGCCTCAACGAAAAACTGTTTTTT. This sequence encodes CASRAGGLNEKLFF.

This chain uses TRBV10-2 with TRBJ1-5, with D possibly TRBD1 on 6 matching bases. The CDR3 runs 15 residues. The germline V and J ends were trimmed by 4 bases and 2 bases, with 12 bases remaining between them. CDR1 is WSHSY, CDR2 SAAADI, per germline. The DNA for the CDR3 is TGCGCCAGCAGTGCCGGGGCAGGGGGCAATCAGCCCCAGCATTTT. Protein: CASSAGAGGNQPQHF.

The chain joins TRBV5-1 to TRBJ2-7; D gene unclear. Germline assignment: CDR1 SGHRS and CDR2 YFSETQ. This CDR3 spans 14 amino acids. The V end was cut by 1 base, the J end by 0 bases, with 8 bases between. The CDR3 coding sequence is TGCGCCAGCAGCTTGACTTCATTCTCCTACGAGCAGTACTTC. Translating it yields CASSLTSFSYEQYF.

The chain links TRBV3-1 (or the pseudogene TRBV3-2) to TRBJ2-2; 7 nucleotides align to TRBD1. The germline V gene has CDR1 LGHDT and CDR2 YNNKEL (reference sequence). This CDR3 comprises 16 residues. With 5 bases clipped from V and 6 bases from J, the junction kept 12 bases outside the gene matches. CDR3 nucleotides: TGTGCCAGCAGCATCCGGACAGGTCGGCAACCCGGGGAGCTGTTTTTT. It specifies CASSIRTGRQPGELFF.

V is TRBV3-1 (or the pseudogene TRBV3-2) and J is TRBJ1-1; tentative D call: TRBD1 (5 bases). CDR3 length: 14 residues. V was shortened by 5 bases and J by 5 bases, with 15 bases between the two germline ends. Germline-derived CDR1 and CDR2 are LGHDT and YNNKEL (reference sequence). CDR3 loop: CASSFGTSGTEAFF. DNA of the CDR3: TGTGCCAGCAGCTTCGGGACCTCCGGGACTGAAGCTTTCTTT.

The V call is TRBV12-3 or TRBV12-4, the J call TRBJ2-7; 7 bases are a match to TRBD2. The CDR3 consists of 13 residues. With 7 bases clipped from V and 6 bases from J, the junction kept 9 bases outside the gene matches. CDR3 loop: CASNRREEAEQYF. The DNA of the CDR3 is TGTGCCAGCAATCGACGGGAGGAGGCCGAGCAGTACTTC.

The chain recombines TRBV5-6 with TRBJ1-2; maybe TRBD1 (5 bases). V was cut by 3 bases and J by 5 bases, with 11 bases left in between. CDR3 size: 13 residues. Germline CDR1 and CDR2: SGHDT and YYEEEE. For the CDR3, the DNA is TGTGCCAGCAGCTCCAAGGGGAAATATGGCTACACCTTC. It codes for CASSSKGKYGYTF.